The rows below give T cell receptor beta chains drawn from one sample of a study of T cells in Graves' hyperthyroidism and ophthalmopathy. A single record per CDR3 protein comes from TCRdb applying MiXCR to the multiplex PCR reads. The repertoire has 400,000 to 500,000 distinct CDR3 sequences, 12% to 15% of them found once; the top ten carry approximately 5.8%. Sample: blood. These receptors all stem from a woman younger than 35 with Graves' hyperthyroidism. Each CDR3 is given with its conserved first and last residue. The D gene is left open where the match is weak. The listing skips clone size in some rows; elsewhere it reads once, few, many or a size class.

J	size	V	D	CDR3	DNA
TRBJ1-1	many	TRBV5-1	NA	CASSVPGSGNTEAFF	TGCGCCAGCAGCGTACCAGGGTCCGGGAACACTGAAGCTTTCTTT
TRBJ2-5	NA	TRBV14	NA	CASSHTGSTQYF	TGTGCCAGCAGCCATACAGGGAGCACCCAGTACTTC
TRBJ2-1	many	TRBV15	NA	CATSRARAGYQLENEQFF	TGTGCCACCAGCAGAGCGAGGGCCGGATACCAATTGGAGAATGAGCAGTTCTTC
TRBJ2-3	many	TRBV7-9	NA	CASSLLPDTQYF	TGTGCCAGCAGCTTACTTCCAGATACGCAGTATTTT
TRBJ1-5	few	TRBV6-1	TRBD1	CASTWDRDSHQPQHF	TGTGCCAGCACCTGGGACAGGGATTCTCATCAGCCCCAGCATTTT
TRBJ2-5	NA	TRBV19	TRBD2	CASSATAGGRRETQYF	TGTGCCAGTAGTGCCACCGCCGGGGGGAGGCGAGAGACCCAGTACTTC
TRBJ2-7	many	TRBV30	TRBD2	CAWSVPGRVLQYF	TGTGCCTGGAGTGTACCAGGGAGGGTCCTTCAGTACTTC
TRBJ2-2	many	TRBV2	NA	CASSVERFSTGELFF	TGTGCCAGCAGTGTTGAGCGGTTCAGCACCGGGGAGCTGTTTTTT
TRBJ1-6	many	TRBV30	NA	CAWRDGQLYNSPLHF	TGTGCCTGGAGGGATGGACAGCTTTATAATTCACCCCTCCACTTT
TRBJ2-3	many	TRBV6-1	TRBD1	CASRDRITDTQYF	TGTGCCAGCCGGGACAGAATCACAGATACGCAGTATTTT
TRBJ2-7	many	TRBV6-1	TRBD1	CASSYRTGELSYEQYF	TGTGCCAGCAGTTACAGGACAGGTGAACTCTCCTACGAGCAGTACTTC
TRBJ2-3	many	TRBV20-1	TRBD2	CSASLGLARSTDTQYF	TGCAGTGCTAGCCTAGGACTAGCGAGAAGCACAGATACGCAGTATTTT
TRBJ1-1	NA	TRBV7-9	TRBD1	CASSRPDREVNTEAFF	TGTGCCAGCAGCCGACCGGACAGGGAAGTGAACACTGAAGCTTTCTTT
TRBJ2-5	few	TRBV9	NA	CASSIEWGDQETQYF	TGTGCCAGCAGCATAGAATGGGGAGACCAAGAGACCCAGTACTTC
TRBJ1-1	few	TRBV29-1	NA	CSVVGRSTTEAFF	TGCAGCGTAGTCGGACGTAGCACCACTGAAGCTTTCTTT
TRBJ1-2	many	TRBV20-1	TRBD1	CSAREGLRDSFYGYTF	TGCAGTGCTAGGGAGGGGTTACGGGACAGCTTCTATGGCTACACCTTC
TRBJ1-2	many	TRBV29-1	NA	CSVEEEGTSGGYTF	TGCAGCGTTGAAGAAGAAGGGACATCCGGTGGCTACACCTTC
TRBJ2-2	NA	TRBV6-2/TRBV6-3	TRBD2	CASSYWTSGNTGELFF	TGTGCCAGCAGTTATTGGACTAGCGGGAACACCGGGGAGCTGTTTTTT
TRBJ2-3	many	TRBV2	TRBD2	CASKQREFSDTQYF	TGTGCCAGCAAGCAGCGGGAGTTCTCAGATACGCAGTATTTT
TRBJ1-3	few	TRBV9	NA	CASSVGGRSSGNTIYF	TGTGCCAGCAGCGTAGGAGGGCGATCCTCTGGAAACACCATATATTTT
TRBJ2-1	few	TRBV9	NA	CASSPAGTVINEQFF	TGTGCCAGCAGCCCCGCGGGAACGGTGATAAATGAGCAGTTCTTC
TRBJ1-1	NA	TRBV15	NA	CATSRVWGSGTEAFF	TGTGCCACCAGCAGAGTTTGGGGTAGTGGGACTGAAGCTTTCTTT
TRBJ1-1	many	TRBV6-1	TRBD1	CASSEALGTGGIAEAFF	TGTGCCAGCAGTGAAGCGCTGGGGACAGGGGGCATTGCTGAAGCTTTCTTT
TRBJ1-1	many	TRBV3-1	TRBD1	CASTDDREYTEAFF	TGTGCCAGCACCGACGACAGGGAGTACACTGAAGCTTTCTTT
TRBJ2-7	many	TRBV28	TRBD1	CASSGDSAYEQYF	TGTGCCAGCAGTGGGGACAGTGCCTACGAGCAGTACTTC
TRBJ2-7	many	TRBV28	NA	CASSSRTYEQYF	TGTGCCAGCAGTAGCAGGACCTACGAGCAGTACTTC
TRBJ1-6	NA	TRBV9	NA	CASSQRDSPLHF	TGTGCCAGCAGCCAGCGGGATTCACCCCTCCACTTT
TRBJ2-1	many	TRBV6-2/TRBV6-3	NA	CASSYVQEQFF	TGTGCCAGCAGTTACGTGCAGGAGCAGTTCTTC